The 19 T cell receptor beta chains given below trace back to one sample, sequenced in a study of blood T cell repertoires in COVID-19. Profiling relied on immunoSEQ multiplex PCR, and the TCRdb table lists in-frame clones only, not all of them. In the table there are some 240,000 clones, 75% to 85% of which are singletons. Sample: peripheral blood. These receptors all stem from a woman older than 75 with COVID-19, enrolled during active disease.

The chain is built from TRBV6-1 and TRBJ2-3, with D possibly being TRBD2 (6 bases). The CDR3 spans 19 residues. From germline, CDR1 is MNHNS and CDR2 SASEGT. V lost 4 bases and J lost 3, with 26 bases in between. In nucleotides, the CDR3 is TGTGCCAGCAGTGGGAGGTCGACATTACGGGAGAGGGGAACAGATACGCAGTATTTT. Its protein product is CASSGRSTLRERGTDTQYF.

The chain joins TRBV7-2 to TRBJ1-2; D is possibly TRBD1 (5 bases). The CDR3 has 13 amino acids. CDR1 is SGHTA and CDR2 is FQGNSA in the germline V gene. The V and J ends lost 5 bases and 8 bases respectively, with 15 bases between them. CDR3 DNA sequence: TGTGCCAGCAGCCAGGGAGGTTACCACGGCTACACCTTC. Translation: CASSQGGYHGYTF.

V gene TRBV5-1 combines with J gene TRBJ2-1; the match to TRBD2 covers 9 bases. CDR3 length: 15 amino acids. Germline-derived CDR1 and CDR2 are SGHRS and YFSETQ. Losses at the gene ends were 0 bases for V and 6 bases for J; bases not matched to a gene: 4. The CDR3 DNA reads TGCGCCAGCAGCTTGGGCCGCGGGAGGGCCAATGAGCAGTTCTTC. Translated, it gives CASSLGRGRANEQFF.

The chain couples TRBV4-2 to TRBJ2-1, with D tentatively TRBD1 (6 bases). V was clipped by 1 base and J by 5 bases, with 15 bases between them. This CDR3 spans 16 amino acids. Germline V gives CDR1 LGHNA, CDR2 YNFKEQ. The CDR3: CASSQGHAGDNNEQFF. CDR3 nucleotide sequence: TGTGCCAGCAGCCAAGGCCACGCAGGGGATAACAATGAGCAGTTCTTC.

The gene calls are TRBV2 and TRBJ1-1; the match to TRBD1 covers 11 bases. The germline V gene has CDR1 SNHLY and CDR2 FYNNEI. CDR3 length equals 15 residues. V dropped 7 bases and J dropped 4; count of bases not matched to a gene: 8. CDR3 loop: CASTSYGTGGTEAFF. The CDR3 DNA follows: TGTGCCAGCACTTCGTACGGGACAGGGGGCACTGAAGCTTTCTTT.

This clone has a handful of counts. The chain couples TRBV7-2 to TRBJ1-1, with D perhaps matching TRBD1 (5 bases). CDR1 SGHTA and CDR2 FQGNSA come from the germline V gene. Deletions cut 2 bases from V and 5 bases from J, with 15 bases between. The CDR3 spans 15 residues. The CDR3 DNA reads TGTGCCAGCAGCTTAAGGAGGGGTAGGTGGACTGAAGCTTTCTTT. Its protein is CASSLRRGRWTEAFF.

The chain couples TRBV3-1 (or the pseudogene TRBV3-2) to TRBJ1-1, with 9 bases fitting TRBD1. The CDR3 is made up of 13 amino acids. The V and J ends lost 4 bases and 6 bases, in that order; junction bases with no gene match: 3. From germline, CDR1 is LGHDT and CDR2 YNNKEL (reference sequence). CDR3 bases: TGTGCCAGCAGCCGCGGGACAGGGTCTGAAGCTTTCTTT. Amino acids: CASSRGTGSEAFF.

The CDR3 bases are TGTGCCAGCATCAAAAGGGGAGGCACTGAAGCTTTCTTT. Translated: CASIKRGGTEAFF. V gene TRBV28 combines with J gene TRBJ1-1; D is possibly TRBD1 (5 bases). This CDR3 region has 13 residues. Germline V gene data show CDR1 as MDHEN and CDR2 as SYDVKM. V lost 7 bases and J lost 4, with 13 bases in between.

V is TRBV30 and J is TRBJ1-2; 7 bases map to TRBD1. The CDR3 contains 15 residues. Germline assignment: CDR1 GTSNPN and CDR2 SVGIG (reference sequence). With V trimmed by 2 bases and J by 5 bases, 11 bases remained unmatched. Here the CDR3 reads CAWSKRTGTDYGYTF. DNA of the CDR3: TGTGCCTGGAGTAAGAGGACCGGGACAGATTATGGCTACACCTTC.

This clone appeared a single time. This sequence joins TRBV30 and TRBJ1-1; D unresolved. Germline-derived CDR1 and CDR2 are GTSNPN and SVGIG (reference sequence). V gave up 6 bases and J gave up 5 bases, with 10 bases separating them. The CDR3 has 11 amino acids. CDR3 nucleotides: TGTGCCTGCAGAAAGGAGACTGAAGCTTTCTTT. Amino acids: CACRKETEAFF. Based on the CDR3 plus reference TRBV30 and TRBJ1-1, the full variable domain is SQTIHQWPATLVQPVGSPLSLECTVEGTSNPNLYWYRQAAGRGLQLLFYSVGIGQISSEVPQNLSASRPQDRQFILSSKKLLLSDSGFYLCACRKETEAFFGQGTRLTVV.

The chain recombines TRBV18 with TRBJ2-7; 10 nucleotides match TRBD2. CDR3 size: 17 residues. Germline V lookup: CDR1 KGHSH, CDR2 LQKENI. J was trimmed by 2 bases and V by 6 bases; bases with no gene match: 13. The CDR3 loop is CASSRGASGGGTYEQYF. DNA of the CDR3: TGTGCCAGCTCTCGAGGGGCTAGCGGGGGAGGAACCTACGAGCAGTACTTC.

CDR3 amino acids: CASSQGETQYF. The CDR3 DNA follows: TGTGCCAGCAGCCAGGGGGAGACCCAGTACTTC. V gene TRBV7-6 combines with J gene TRBJ2-5; TRBD1 is a possible D gene (6 bases). The CDR3 totals 11 residues. Germline lookup yields CDR1 SGHVS and CDR2 FNYEAQ. V lost 5 bases and J 5 bases, leaving 6 bases between the germline ends.

V usage is TRBV7-2 and J usage is TRBJ2-2, with D hard to call. The CDR3 covers 16 residues. Germline CDR1 is SGHTA and CDR2 is FQGNSA. Trimming took 1 base from V and 6 from J, leaving 15 bases between them. CDR3 DNA: TGTGCCAGCAGCTTAGAGGCTAGTATACGAGCCGGGGAGCTGTTTTTT. Translated: CASSLEASIRAGELFF.

The CDR3 DNA reads as TGTGCCAGCAGTTCCCGACAAGAAGAGACCCAGTACTTC. The encoded protein is CASSSRQEETQYF. This chain uses TRBV6-5 with TRBJ2-5; D unclear. This CDR3 is 13 amino acids long. Germline V gives CDR1 MNHEY, CDR2 SVGAGI. The V end was cut by 4 bases, the J end by 3 bases, with 9 bases between.

The genes are TRBV6-5 and TRBJ1-1; 7 bases are shared with TRBD1. This CDR3 has 14 amino acids. Losses at the gene ends were 5 bases for V and 3 bases for J; bases not matched to a gene: 6. Germline assignment: CDR1 MNHEY and CDR2 SVGAGI. DNA of the CDR3: TGTGCCAGCAGTCCCGGGACAGTCTACACTGAAGCTTTCTTT. It encodes CASSPGTVYTEAFF.

This clone was found a few times. This chain uses TRBV19 with TRBJ1-1; TRBD1 is a possible D gene (6 bases). V lost 9 bases and J lost 1, with 18 bases in between. Germline-derived CDR1 and CDR2 are LNHDA and SQIVND (reference sequence). The CDR3 extends over 15 amino acids. The DNA for the CDR3 is TGTGCCAGCAGGGACATGCCAGAGTCGAACACTGAAGCTTTCTTT. Amino acid sequence: CASRDMPESNTEAFF.

This chain joins TRBV4-1 and TRBJ1-5; 7 bases are shared with TRBD1. From germline, CDR1 is MGHRA and CDR2 YSYEKL. The CDR3 totals 14 residues. V gave up 0 bases and J gave up 6 bases; unmatched junction bases: 2. The CDR3: CASSQERGPQPQHF. The CDR3 region has the DNA TGCGCCAGCAGCCAAGAGAGGGGGCCTCAGCCCCAGCATTTT.

The J gene is TRBJ1-3, the V gene TRBV28; 12 bases agree with TRBD1. Germline CDR1 MDHEN, CDR2 SYDVKM. This CDR3 region has 15 residues. J lost 6 bases, V lost 4 bases, and 4 bases had no gene match. Here the CDR3 DNA reads TGTGCCAGCAGTTCTCCGGGACAGGGGGCAAACACCATATATTTT. It yields the protein CASSSPGQGANTIYF.

This clone was detected only a few times. The chain joins TRBV29-1 to TRBJ2-5; 9 bases are a match to TRBD1. J was trimmed by 6 bases and V by 6 bases; bases with no gene match: 11. This CDR3 has 14 amino acids. Germline CDR1 is SQVTM and CDR2 is ANQGSEA. CDR3 coding DNA: TGCAGCGTCGGACAGGACAGGGGAGGAAAGACCCAGTACTTC. Protein: CSVGQDRGGKTQYF.